A single sample is the source of the 2 T cell receptor beta chains below, sequenced in a study of regulatory T cells in long-lasting Graves disease (dated by TCRdb to about 2021). Reading the label with the study, this specimen's time point is: persistent/refractory GD, antithyroid drugs over 5 years with positive TRAb. RNA was extracted from PBMCs in TRIzol for both TCR sequencing and RNA sequencing. Libraries were built with multiplex PCR. TCRdb names Illumina HiSeq 4000 as the instrument used. TCR beta libraries were built with iRepertoire HTBI primers and Arm-PCR amplification of CDR3 regions. TCRdb reprocessing: public reads trimmed at Q25 with fastp, clones called with MiXCR, in-frame beta chains kept. Each CDR3 protein gets just one entry, which takes the most common genes and DNA from the rows behind it. The sample table records approximately 690,000 distinct CDR3 sequences; approximately 31% of these occur just once. The ten biggest clones cover under 55% of the sample.

Specimen: peripheral blood mononuclear cells (PBMCs), collected when the disease was refractory, from a patient treated with antithyroid drugs. Source of these receptors: a female donor with Graves disease.

The sample holds a few counts of this clonotype. The chain combines TRBV10-3 with TRBJ2-6; TRBD1 matches at 7 bases. Trimming took 10 bases from V and 2 from J; bases not matched to a gene: 5. The CDR3 is made up of 14 amino acids. The germline gives CDR1 ENHRY, CDR2 SYGVKD. The CDR3 here is CASRQGTGANVLTF. The DNA for the CDR3 is TGTGCCAGCCGACAGGGAACTGGGGCCAACGTCCTGACTTTC.

This clonotype was seen more than once but under ten times. V gene TRBV12-3 or TRBV12-4 combines with J gene TRBJ2-7; 7 bases agree with TRBD2. J lost 0 bases, V lost 4 bases, and 9 bases had no gene match. The CDR3 sequence is 16 residues long. CDR3 loop: CASSSPSGSLSYEQYF. The CDR3 DNA reads TGTGCCAGCAGTTCCCCTAGCGGCTCCCTCTCCTACGAGCAGTACTTC.